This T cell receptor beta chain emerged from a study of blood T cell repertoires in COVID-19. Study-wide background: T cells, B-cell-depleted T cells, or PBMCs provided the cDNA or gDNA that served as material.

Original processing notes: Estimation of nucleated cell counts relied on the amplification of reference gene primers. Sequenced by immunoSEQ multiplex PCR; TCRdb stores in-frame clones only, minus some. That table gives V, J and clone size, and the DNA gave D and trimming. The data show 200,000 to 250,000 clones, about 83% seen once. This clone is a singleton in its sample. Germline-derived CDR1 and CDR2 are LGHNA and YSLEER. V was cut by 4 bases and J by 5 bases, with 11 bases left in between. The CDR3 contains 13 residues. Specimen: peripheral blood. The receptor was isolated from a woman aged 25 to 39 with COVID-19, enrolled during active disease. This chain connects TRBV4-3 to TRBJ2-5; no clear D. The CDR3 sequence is CASSLPRGETQYF. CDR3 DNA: TGCGCCAGCAGCCTACCGAGAGGTGAGACCCAGTACTTC.